A single sample gave rise to the 17 T cell receptor beta chains below, sequenced in a study of CD8+CD57+ T cells in acquired aplastic anemia. Patients selected for sequencing had displayed CD8+CD57+ cell expansion by flow cytometry. Genomic DNA provided the template from which TCR beta VDJ and CDR3 profiles were obtained. Each CDR3 protein gets one entry after TCRdb re-called the reads with MiXCR. The sample shows about 250,000 distinct CDR3 sequences, more than 45% of them seen only once. The source material was sorted CD4+, CD8+, or CD8+CD57+ T cells (not recorded which) from PBMCs. These receptors originate from a human donor with aplastic anemia.

V usage is TRBV24-1 and J usage is TRBJ2-3; 10 bases agree with TRBD1. This CDR3 has 16 residues. Looked up from germline, CDR1 is KGHDR and CDR2 is SFDVKD. V was clipped by 7 bases and J by 2 bases; unmatched bases: 8. CDR3 in amino acids: CATSMGTGAFTDTQYF. The CDR3 coding sequence is TGTGCCACCAGCATGGGGACAGGGGCCTTCACAGATACGCAGTATTTT.

For this clonotype: In this CDR3 the conserved last residue, phenylalanine or tryptophan, is missing, so a read error is likely. The J gene is TRBJ2-7, the V gene TRBV20-1; D is possibly TRBD1 (6 bases). The CDR3 covers 13 residues. V gave up 6 bases and J gave up 0 bases, with 12 bases separating them. Germline lookup yields CDR1 DFQATT and CDR2 SNEGSKA (reference sequence). CDR3 in DNA: TGCAGTGCGCCGAAGGACAGCTCCTACGAGCAGTACCTC. Its protein product is CSAPKDSSYEQYL.

This rearrangement joins TRBV7-9 to TRBJ1-2; D unclear. Germline V gene lookup returns CDR1 SEHNR and CDR2 FQNEAQ (reference sequence). The CDR3 spans 14 residues. V was shortened by 2 bases and J by 4 bases, with 11 bases between the two germline ends. CDR3 bases: TGTGCCAGCAGCTTAATGGAATTGGGCTATGGCTACACCTTC. Protein: CASSLMELGYGYTF.

The chain is built from TRBV19 and TRBJ2-3; 7 nucleotides agree with TRBD1. The CDR3 contains 15 residues. Trimming removed 8 bases from V and 0 bases from J; junction bases left unmatched: 8. The V gene's germline CDR1 is LNHDA and CDR2 SQIVND (reference sequence). The CDR3 protein is CASRQGSPSTDTQYF. The CDR3 DNA is TGTGCCAGTCGACAGGGATCGCCGAGCACAGATACGCAGTATTTT.

Concerning this clonotype itself: The CDR3 does not close with the conserved phenylalanine or tryptophan, likely indicating a read error. V is TRBV15 and J is TRBJ2-7, with no clear D. Trimming cost V 0 bases and J 3 bases, with 9 bases left between them. The CDR3 length is 14 residues. Germline loops: CDR1 LNHNV, CDR2 YYDKDF (reference sequence). The CDR3 region is CATSRDRQSYEQYS. The DNA for the CDR3 is TGTGCCACCAGCAGAGATCGGCAGAGCTACGAGCAGTACTCC.

This clonotype was recorded a few times. This sequence may be a read error, since a much larger clone differs from it by one base. The V and J genes are TRBV9 and TRBJ2-1; TRBD1 might be the D (6 bases). Germline assignment: CDR1 SGDLS and CDR2 YYNGEE. This CDR3 comprises 15 residues. The CDR3, as DNA: TGTGCCAGCAGCCTCGCTGGGACACAATACAATGAGCAGCTCTTC. Translation gives CASSLAGTQYNEQLF.

This clonotype was seen only once. V gene TRBV19 combines with J gene TRBJ1-4; D not resolved. Trimming removed 3 bases from V and 0 bases from J, with 8 bases in between. Germline V gene sequence: CDR1 LNHDA, CDR2 SQIVND (reference sequence). There are 15 residues in the CDR3. CDR3 coding DNA: TGTGCCAGTAGTATGGGAAGTTCAACTAATGAAAAACTGTTTTTT. As protein: CASSMGSSTNEKLFF.

A few counts support this clonotype. The V gene is TRBV2, the J gene TRBJ2-7, with D possibly being TRBD1 (5 bases). CDR3 length: 12 amino acids. Germline loops: CDR1 SNHLY, CDR2 FYNNEI. The V and J ends lost 5 bases and 6 bases respectively, with 11 bases between them. The CDR3 sequence: CASSLGRSEQYF. For the CDR3, the DNA is TGTGCCAGCAGTCTGGGGCGCTCCGAGCAGTACTTC. Complete variable domain (other parts from reference TRBV2 and TRBJ2-7): EPEVTQTPSHQVTQMGQEVILRCVPISNHLYFYWYRQILGQKVEFLVSFYNNEISEKSEIFDDQFSVERPDGSNFTLKIRSTKLEDSAMYFCASSLGRSEQYFGPGTRLTVT.

The V and J genes are TRBV7-8 and TRBJ2-3, with D perhaps matching TRBD2 (6 bases). Germline V gives CDR1 SGHVS, CDR2 FQNEAQ. Between the trimmed V and J ends, which lost 11 bases and 2 bases, there was a span of 14 bases. The CDR3 covers 13 residues. CDR3 region: CAVGGMATDTQYF. The DNA of the CDR3 is TGTGCCGTCGGGGGTATGGCCACAGATACGCAGTATTTT. Based on the CDR3 plus reference TRBV7-8 and TRBJ2-3, the full variable domain is GAGVSQSPRYKVAKRGQDVALRCDPISGHVSLFWYQQALGQGPEFLTYFQNEAQLDKSGLPSDRFFAERPEGSVSTLKIQRTQQEDSAVYLCAVGGMATDTQYFGPGTRLTVL.

The chain combines TRBV19 with TRBJ2-3, with D tentatively TRBD2 (5 bases). The CDR3 sequence is 13 residues long. Germline assignment: CDR1 LNHDA and CDR2 SQIVND (reference sequence). V was shortened by 5 bases and J by 2 bases, with 8 bases between the two germline ends. CDR3 region: CASSPGNTDTQYF. CDR3 nucleotides: TGTGCCAGTAGTCCGGGGAACACAGATACGCAGTATTTT.

This clonotype was seen repeatedly, ten times or more. The genes are TRBV9 and TRBJ1-1; D might be TRBD1 (6 bases). V lost 3 bases to trimming and J lost 0 bases, with 15 bases between them. Germline V gene lookup returns CDR1 SGDLS and CDR2 YYNGEE. The CDR3 loop spans 16 amino acids. The DNA for the CDR3 is TGTGCCAGCAGCGAGGGGAAAGGACAGTTGAACACTGAAGCTTTCTTT. This codes for CASSEGKGQLNTEAFF.

The genes are TRBV15 and TRBJ1-1; D possibly corresponds to TRBD1 (6 bases). This CDR3 has 15 amino acids. The V and J ends lost 3 bases and 0 bases respectively, with 11 bases between them. Looked up from germline, CDR1 is LNHNV and CDR2 is YYDKDF (reference sequence). As DNA, the CDR3 is TGTGCCACCAGCAGCTACAGGGCGGTGAACACTGAAGCTTTCTTT. It specifies CATSSYRAVNTEAFF.

Note on this clonotype: A read error may produce the germline difference seen at one junction end. The chain has TRBV2 and TRBJ2-7; weak D call: TRBD2 (5 bases). CDR1 is SNHLY and CDR2 is FYNNEI in the germline V gene. The CDR3 contains 13 residues. Written as DNA, the CDR3 is TGCGCCAGCGGTGAATCGCTAAGATACAAGCAGTACTTC. Protein: CASGESLRYKQYF.

This clonotype was recorded only once. This rearrangement joins TRBV7-6 to TRBJ1-2, with D unclear. Germline assignment: CDR1 SGHVS and CDR2 FNYEAQ. CDR3 size: 12 residues. V lost 1 base and J 7 bases, leaving 7 bases between the germline ends. The CDR3 bases are TGTGCCAGCAGCTTAGGGGCAGCTGGCTACACCTTC. It translates to CASSLGAAGYTF.

In its sample, this clonotype was seen many times. This likely comes from a read error, as the CDR3 has no conserved phenylalanine or tryptophan at its end. The DNA is left out, because the CDR3 cannot be placed on it with certainty; the CDR3 is given as TCRdb lists it. J is TRBJ2-7 and V is TRBV2; the tabulated D call, TRBD2, remains unverified against the DNA. Including both end residues, the CDR3 is 14 amino acids long. The V gene's germline CDR1 is SNHLY and CDR2 FYNNEI. This CDR3 is CASSDPLSGRADDL.

This rearrangement joins TRBV7-2 to TRBJ2-7, with unresolved D. V lost 3 bases and J lost 9, with 12 bases in between. Germline V gene lookup returns CDR1 SGHTA and CDR2 FQGNSA. The CDR3 is 12 amino acids. The CDR3 sequence: CASSFLATRQYF. CDR3 DNA sequence: TGTGCCAGCAGCTTCTTGGCGACCAGGCAGTACTTC.

CDR3 in DNA: TGTGCCAGCCGGAATTCTGGGGGGGAAAAACTGTTTTTT. Translated: CASRNSGGEKLFF. The genes are TRBV25-1 and TRBJ1-4, with D tentatively TRBD1 (5 bases). V shed 8 bases and J shed 8 bases, with 15 bases lying between them. The CDR3 contains 13 residues. Germline CDR1 reads MGHDK; CDR2 reads SYGVNS. The full variable domain, in which reference TRBV25-1 and TRBJ1-4 provide the parts outside the CDR3, is EADIYQTPRYLVIGTGKKITLECSQTMGHDKMYWYQQDPGMELHLIHYSYGVNSTEKGDLSSESTVSRIRTEHFPLTLESARPSHTSQYLCASRNSGGEKLFFGSGTQLSVL.